This T cell receptor beta chain came from a study of T cell repertoires in cytomegalovirus infection. Study summary: Recently identified HLA-C-restricted CMV epitopes were used, and well-studied HLA-B-restricted CMV epitopes were used as well. Public signatures in TCR beta pointed to CMV infection and matching HLA type. General study points: There were HLA-C-restricted CMV-specific TCR beta clonotypes dominating the ex vivo response.

The CDR3 runs 16 residues. With V trimmed by 6 bases and J by 2 bases, 9 bases remained unmatched. The germline CDR1 and CDR2 sequences are SEHNR and FQNEAQ (reference sequence). This clonotype was observed at least ten times. Its antigen is unidentified. TCRdb itself ran the reads through MiXCR, one entry per CDR3 protein. This sample has 300,000 to 400,000 distinct CDR3 sequences, with more than 20% found just once. The chain has TRBV7-9 and TRBJ2-1, with 8 bases that match TRBD2. The sequence came from a human donor in good health (CMV status not recorded). Some clones in this sample may be carry-over from other donors' samples. The starting material was cultured PBMCs, obtained from culture after CMV antigen stimulation. The chain's CDR3 is CASSLRTSQPYNEQFF. The DNA for the CDR3 is TGTGCCAGCAGTCTCCGGACTAGCCAGCCCTACAATGAGCAGTTCTTC.